This T cell receptor (beta chain) was obtained from a study of identifying expanded T cells in peripheral blood. Whole-study results and caveats: Over two and four weeks, about 15 and 19 clones changed, versus around 1.3 between replicates. Clone count variance between roughly 2-week samples rose with total template count.

With regard to this clone: Its antigen remains unknown.

No infections or other immune events were documented during collection. Profiling relied on immunoSEQ multiplex PCR, and the TCRdb table lists in-frame clones only, not all of them. The data contain fewer than 60,000 clones, 70% to 85% of them seen just once; the ten biggest clones take up around 15%. CDR3 length: 16 amino acids. Trimming cost V 4 bases and J 2 bases; bases outside gene matches: 10. The germline CDR1 and CDR2 sequences are SGHNT and YYREEE (reference sequence). This sequence joins TRBV5-4 and TRBJ2-5, with 8 bases that match TRBD1. The source is a person aged 18-69 years in good health. Sequencing was carried out using blood. The CDR3 DNA is TGTGCCAGCAGCCCCGGGACAGGACGGCGGCAAGAGACCCAGTACTTC. Its translation: CASSPGTGRRQETQYF.